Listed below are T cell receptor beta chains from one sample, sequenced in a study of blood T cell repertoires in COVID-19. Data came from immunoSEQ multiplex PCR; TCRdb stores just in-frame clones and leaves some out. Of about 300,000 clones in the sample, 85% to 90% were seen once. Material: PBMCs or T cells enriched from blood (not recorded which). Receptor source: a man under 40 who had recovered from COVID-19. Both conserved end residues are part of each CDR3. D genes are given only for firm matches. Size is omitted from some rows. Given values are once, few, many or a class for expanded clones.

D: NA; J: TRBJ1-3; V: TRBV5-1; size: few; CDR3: CASSPTQAGNTIYF; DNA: TGCGCCAGCAGCCCAACCCAGGCTGGAAACACCATATATTTT
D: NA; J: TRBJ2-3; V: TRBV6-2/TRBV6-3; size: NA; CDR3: CASSSLDSSFTDTQYF; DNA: TGTGCCAGCAGTTCCCTGGACAGTTCCTTCACAGATACGCAGTATTTT
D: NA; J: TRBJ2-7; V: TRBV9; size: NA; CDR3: CASSVGPIPGSSYEQYF; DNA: TGTGCCAGCAGCGTAGGACCTATTCCGGGGAGCTCCTACGAGCAGTACTTC
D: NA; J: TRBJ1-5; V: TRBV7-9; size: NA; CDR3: CASSFGGQNQPQHF; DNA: TGTGCCAGCAGCTTTGGAGGGCAAAATCAGCCCCAGCATTTT
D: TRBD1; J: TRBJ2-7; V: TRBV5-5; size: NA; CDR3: CASRVPGRDSSYEQYF; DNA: TGTGCCAGCAGGGTCCCCGGCCGGGACAGCTCCTACGAGCAGTACTTC
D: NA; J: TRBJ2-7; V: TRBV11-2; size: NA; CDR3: CASTLTAGAPYEQYF; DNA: TGTGCCAGCACCCTAACGGCAGGGGCCCCCTACGAGCAGTACTTC
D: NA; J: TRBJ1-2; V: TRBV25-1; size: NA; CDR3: CASSAGVGYTF; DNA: TGTGCCAGCAGTGCAGGGGTTGGCTACACCTTC
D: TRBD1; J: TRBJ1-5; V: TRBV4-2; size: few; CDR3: CASGQGADSNQPQHF; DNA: TGTGCCAGCGGACAGGGGGCGGATAGCAATCAGCCCCAGCATTTT
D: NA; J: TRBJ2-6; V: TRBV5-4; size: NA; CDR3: CAFNARLSTNVLTF; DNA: TGTGCCTTTAATGCGAGACTCAGTACTAACGTCCTGACTTTC
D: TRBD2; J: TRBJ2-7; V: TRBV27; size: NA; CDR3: CASSSDVAGVREQYF; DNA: TGTGCCAGCAGTTCAGATGTAGCGGGAGTCCGCGAGCAGTACTTC
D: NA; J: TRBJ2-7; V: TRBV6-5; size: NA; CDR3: CASSIAFSYEQYF; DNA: TGTGCCAGCAGTATAGCGTTCTCCTACGAGCAGTACTTC
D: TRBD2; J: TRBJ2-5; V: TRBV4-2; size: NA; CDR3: CASSQDGSGGPQETQYF; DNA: TGTGCCAGCAGCCAAGATGGAAGCGGGGGGCCTCAAGAGACCCAGTACTTC
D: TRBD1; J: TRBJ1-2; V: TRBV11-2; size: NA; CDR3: CASSSSGGYGYTF; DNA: TGTGCCAGCAGCTCCTCAGGGGGCTATGGCTACACCTTC
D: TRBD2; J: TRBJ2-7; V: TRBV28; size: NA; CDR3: CASSLFELGRGEQYF; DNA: TGTGCCAGCAGTTTATTCGAACTCGGGAGGGGCGAGCAGTACTTC
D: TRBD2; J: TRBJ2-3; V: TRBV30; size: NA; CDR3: CAWRAPGLGLFDTQYF; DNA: TGTGCCTGGAGAGCCCCGGGACTAGGTTTGTTTGATACGCAGTATTTT
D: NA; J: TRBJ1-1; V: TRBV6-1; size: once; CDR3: CASSDRPHTEAFF; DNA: TGTGCCAGCAGTGACAGGCCACACACTGAAGCTTTCTTT
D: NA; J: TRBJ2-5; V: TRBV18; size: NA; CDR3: CASSLGLQETQYF; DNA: TGTGCCAGCTCACTAGGACTACAAGAGACCCAGTACTTC
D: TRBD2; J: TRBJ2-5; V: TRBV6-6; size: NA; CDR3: CASSYSGRGKMETQYF; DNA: TGTGCCAGCAGTTACTCAGGGCGGGGGAAAATGGAGACCCAGTACTTC
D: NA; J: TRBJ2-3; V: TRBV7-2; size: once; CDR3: CASSLGVRGGATDTQYF; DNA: TGTGCCAGCAGCTTAGGGGTGAGGGGCGGGGCCACAGATACGCAGTATTTT
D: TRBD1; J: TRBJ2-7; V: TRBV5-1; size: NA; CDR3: CASSSTTGANEQYF; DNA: TGCGCCAGCAGCTCGACAACAGGGGCCAACGAGCAGTACTTC
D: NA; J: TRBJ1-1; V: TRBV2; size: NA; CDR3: CASSEHFVNTEAFF; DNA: TGTGCCAGCAGTGAACATTTTGTGAACACTGAAGCTTTCTTT
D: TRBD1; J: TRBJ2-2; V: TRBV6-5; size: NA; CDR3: CASRGTGRTGELFF; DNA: TGTGCCAGCAGGGGGACAGGGCGAACCGGGGAGCTGTTTTTT
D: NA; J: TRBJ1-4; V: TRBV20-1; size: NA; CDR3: CSASITGDWSTNEKLFF; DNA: TGCAGTGCTAGTATCACAGGTGATTGGTCGACTAATGAAAAACTGTTTTTT
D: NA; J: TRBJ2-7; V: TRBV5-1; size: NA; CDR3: CASSPSSAAPYEQYF; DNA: TGCGCCAGCAGCCCCTCCTCAGCGGCCCCCTACGAGCAGTACTTC
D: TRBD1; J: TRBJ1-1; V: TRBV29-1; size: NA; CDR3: CSADRGGMNTEAFF; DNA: TGCAGCGCAGACAGGGGAGGGATGAACACTGAAGCTTTCTTT
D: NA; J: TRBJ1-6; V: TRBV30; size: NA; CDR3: CAFGLPYNSPLHF; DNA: TGTGCCTTTGGACTGCCGTATAATTCACCCCTCCACTTT
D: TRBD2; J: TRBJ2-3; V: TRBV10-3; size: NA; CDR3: CAISAWERGGTDTQYF; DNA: TGTGCCATCAGTGCATGGGAGCGGGGGGGCACAGATACGCAGTATTTT
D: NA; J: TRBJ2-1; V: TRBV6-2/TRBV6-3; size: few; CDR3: CASSYSLGSYNEQFF; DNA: TGTGCCAGCAGTTACTCCCTAGGATCGTACAATGAGCAGTTCTTC
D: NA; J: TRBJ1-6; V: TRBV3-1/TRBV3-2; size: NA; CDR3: CASSQERQGLIF; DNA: TGTGCCAGCAGCCAAGAGAGGCAGGGGCTTATCTTT
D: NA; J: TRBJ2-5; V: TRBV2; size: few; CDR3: CASSEAGGASSPQYF; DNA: TGTGCCAGCAGTGAAGCCGGCGGGGCAAGTTCGCCCCAGTACTTC
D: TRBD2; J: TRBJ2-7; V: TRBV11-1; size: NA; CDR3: CASSSGLREQYF; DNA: TGTGCCAGCAGCTCGGGACTAAGGGAGCAGTACTTC
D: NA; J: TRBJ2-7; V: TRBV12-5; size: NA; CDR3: CASGRDSSGMGSYEQYF; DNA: TGTGCTAGTGGCCGTGACAGTTCAGGAATGGGCTCCTACGAGCAGTACTTC
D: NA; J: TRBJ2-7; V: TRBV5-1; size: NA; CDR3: CASSLFSQVRDEQYF; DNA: TGCGCCAGCAGCTTGTTTTCCCAGGTGAGGGACGAGCAGTACTTC
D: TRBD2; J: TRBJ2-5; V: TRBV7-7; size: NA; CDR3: CASSLVPGPGTSGSRETQYF; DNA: TGTGCTAGCAGCTTAGTTCCCGGTCCCGGGACTAGCGGGAGTAGGGAGACCCAGTACTTC
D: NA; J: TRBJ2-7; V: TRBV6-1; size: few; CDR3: CASSEPRIHEQYF; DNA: TGTGCCAGCAGTGAGCCCAGGATCCACGAGCAGTACTTC
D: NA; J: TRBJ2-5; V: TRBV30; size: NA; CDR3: CAWSRGSKETQYF; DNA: TGTGCCTGGAGTAGAGGCAGCAAAGAGACCCAGTACTTC
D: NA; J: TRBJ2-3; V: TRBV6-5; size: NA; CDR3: CASSDTGASTDTQYF; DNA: TGTGCCAGCAGCGATACAGGTGCTAGCACAGATACGCAGTATTTT
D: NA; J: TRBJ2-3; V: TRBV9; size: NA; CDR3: CASSVSIVNTQYF; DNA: TGTGCCAGCAGCGTCTCTATAGTAAATACGCAGTATTTT
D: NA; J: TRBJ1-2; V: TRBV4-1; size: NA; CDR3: CASSDGNSGVRGYTF; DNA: TGCGCCAGCAGCGACGGAAACTCAGGGGTGCGTGGCTACACCTTC
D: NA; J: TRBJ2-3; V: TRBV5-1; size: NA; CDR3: CASSGDTDTQYF; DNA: TGCGCCAGCAGCGGAGACACAGATACGCAGTATTTT
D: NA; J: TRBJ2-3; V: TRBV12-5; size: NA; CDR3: CASGSSGHTDTQYF; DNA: TGTGCTAGTGGTTCAAGTGGACACACAGATACGCAGTATTTT
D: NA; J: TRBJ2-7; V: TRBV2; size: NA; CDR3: CASSQEKRQATYEQYF; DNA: TGTGCCAGCAGTCAAGAAAAGAGACAGGCGACCTACGAGCAGTACTTC
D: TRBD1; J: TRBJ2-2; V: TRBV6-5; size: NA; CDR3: CASMDRVDTGELFF; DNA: TGTGCCAGCATGGACAGGGTGGACACCGGGGAGCTGTTTTTT
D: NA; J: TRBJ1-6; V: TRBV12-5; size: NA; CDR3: CASGGIQAKNSPLHF; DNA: TGTGCTAGTGGCGGAATACAGGCGAAGAATTCACCCCTCCACTTT
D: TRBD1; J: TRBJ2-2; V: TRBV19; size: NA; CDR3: CASTSLQGLATGELFF; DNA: TGTGCCAGCACCTCTCTACAGGGGCTGGCCACCGGGGAGCTGTTTTTT
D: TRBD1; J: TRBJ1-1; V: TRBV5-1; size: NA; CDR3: CASSRTGTNTEAFF; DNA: TGCGCCAGCAGCCGGACAGGCACAAACACTGAAGCTTTCTTT